The rows below give T cell receptor beta chains drawn from one sample of a study of CD8 T cells in Susac syndrome. Using its own MiXCR run on the immunoSEQ multiplex PCR reads, TCRdb lists one record per CDR3 protein. The data show approximately 80,000 distinct CDR3 sequences, with roughly 95% seen just once and 0.52% held by the top ten. Sequenced: CD8+ T cells from PBMCs. These receptors all stem from a human donor with Susac syndrome. Both conserved end residues are part of each CDR3. A D gene is named only where the DNA matches it firmly. The size of a clone is reported for some rows only, either as once, few or many, or as a class for expanded clones.

V gene,clone size,D gene,J gene,CDR3 protein,CDR3 DNA
TRBV14,-,-,TRBJ2-3,CASSQAHGSLLDTQYF,TGTGCCAGCAGCCAGGCCCACGGTAGTCTTCTCGATACGCAGTATTTT
TRBV9,-,-,TRBJ2-5,CASSAIDGDLQETQYF,TGTGCCAGCAGCGCAATAGACGGAGACTTACAAGAGACCCAGTACTTC
TRBV12-3/TRBV12-4,-,-,TRBJ2-5,CASRRALGETQYF,TGTGCCAGCCGCCGGGCATTAGGGGAGACCCAGTACTTC
TRBV12-3/TRBV12-4,-,-,TRBJ1-3,CASSLICGGVGNTIYF,TGTGCCAGCAGTTTAATATGCGGGGGAGTTGGAAACACCATATATTTT
TRBV19,-,TRBD1,TRBJ1-2,CASIQDRAYGYTF,TGTGCCAGTATTCAGGACAGGGCCTATGGCTACACCTTC
TRBV6-5,-,-,TRBJ2-7,CASSYPGSEQYF,TGTGCCAGCAGTTACCCCGGGAGCGAGCAGTACTTC
TRBV30,-,TRBD1,TRBJ1-2,CACEGQGTINYGYTF,TGTGCCTGTGAGGGACAGGGGACTATAAACTATGGCTACACCTTC
TRBV12-3/TRBV12-4,-,-,TRBJ2-5,CASSQGTRGIQETQYF,TGTGCCAGCAGCCAAGGCACCCGGGGGATCCAAGAGACCCAGTACTTC
TRBV12-3/TRBV12-4,-,-,TRBJ1-2,CASSLGGFYGYTF,TGTGCCAGCAGTTTAGGGGGGTTCTATGGCTACACCTTC
TRBV5-1,once,-,TRBJ1-1,CASRPTGGKAEAFF,TGCGCCAGCAGACCTACAGGAGGCAAAGCTGAAGCTTTCTTT
TRBV20-1,-,-,TRBJ1-2,CSAREASNYGYTF,TGCAGTGCTAGAGAGGCGAGTAACTATGGCTACACCTTC
TRBV12-3/TRBV12-4,-,-,TRBJ2-1,CASSRNGGYNEQFF,TGTGCCAGCAGTAGGAACGGGGGTTACAATGAGCAGTTCTTC
TRBV19,-,-,TRBJ1-6,CASSWDTNSPLHF,TGTGCCAGTAGTTGGGACACCAATTCACCCCTCCACTTT
TRBV7-8,-,-,TRBJ2-3,CASSPVGGVGDTQYF,TGTGCCAGCAGCCCCGTGGGGGGCGTAGGAGATACGCAGTATTTT
TRBV4-1,-,-,TRBJ2-1,CASSQVGSGGPNEQFF,TGCGCCAGCAGCCAAGTGGGTAGCGGAGGGCCCAATGAGCAGTTCTTC
TRBV27,-,-,TRBJ1-6,CASSLSLGGGSPLHF,TGTGCCAGCAGTTTATCGTTGGGGGGCGGGTCACCCCTCCACTTT
TRBV5-1,once,TRBD1,TRBJ2-7,CASSTTGQGAYEQYF,TGCGCCAGCAGCACTACGGGACAGGGGGCTTACGAGCAGTACTTC
TRBV3-1,-,TRBD1,TRBJ2-1,CASSQVFNRDRGHYSYNEQFF,TGTGCCAGCAGCCAAGTTTTCAACCGGGACAGGGGGCACTATTCCTACAATGAGCAGTTCTTC
TRBV12-5,-,TRBD1,TRBJ1-1,CASGPPGGEAFF,TGTGCTAGTGGCCCGCCAGGGGGGGAGGCTTTCTTT
TRBV20-1,-,TRBD1,TRBJ1-1,CSATRPGQLNTEAFF,TGCAGTGCGACCCGGCCGGGACAGCTGAACACTGAAGCTTTCTTT
TRBV28,-,TRBD1,TRBJ2-1,CASSLGTGQEQFF,TGTGCCAGCAGTCTAGGGACAGGTCAAGAGCAGTTCTTC
TRBV3-1,-,TRBD2,TRBJ2-3,CASSQTRGGGGTDTQYF,TGTGCCAGCAGTCAAACTCGTGGGGGGGGTGGCACAGATACGCAGTATTTT
TRBV7-7,once,-,TRBJ2-7,CASSLRAGYEQYF,TGTGCTAGCAGCTTAAGGGCGGGCTACGAGCAGTACTTC
TRBV7-9,once,-,TRBJ1-2,CASSHQNNYGYTF,TGTGCCAGCAGCCACCAGAATAACTATGGCTACACCTTC
TRBV25-1,-,-,TRBJ2-7,CASSKGQGSSYEQYF,TGTGCCAGCAGTAAGGGACAAGGGAGCTCCTACGAGCAGTACTTC
TRBV6-5,-,TRBD1,TRBJ2-1,CASSWTGGSNEQFF,TGTGCCAGCAGTTGGACAGGGGGCTCGAATGAGCAGTTCTTC
TRBV5-1,-,TRBD1,TRBJ2-1,CASSGWDSPHSYNEQFF,TGCGCCAGCAGCGGGTGGGACAGTCCCCATTCCTACAATGAGCAGTTCTTC
TRBV4-1,-,-,TRBJ1-1,CASSQVGRPRVIF,TGCGCCAGCAGCCAAGTAGGAAGACCCCGGGTGATCTTT
TRBV15,-,-,TRBJ2-1,CATSDTLGSYNEQFF,TGTGCCACCAGCGACACCTTAGGGTCCTACAATGAGCAGTTCTTC
TRBV7-9,-,TRBD1,TRBJ1-1,CASSLHVQGARTEAFF,TGTGCCAGCAGCTTACACGTACAGGGGGCGCGAACTGAAGCTTTCTTT
TRBV5-1,-,-,TRBJ2-7,CASSSSTGYYEQYF,TGCGCCAGCAGCTCGTCGACGGGTTACTACGAGCAGTACTTC
TRBV29-1,-,TRBD2,TRBJ2-1,CSVDGTSGGPTYNEQFF,TGCAGCGTTGACGGGACTAGCGGGGGGCCGACCTACAATGAGCAGTTCTTC
TRBV9,-,-,TRBJ1-2,CASSVEGYGYTF,TGTGCCAGCAGCGTAGAGGGATATGGCTACACCTTC
TRBV11-3,-,TRBD2,TRBJ2-3,CASSLGASGYTDTQYF,TGTGCCAGCAGCTTAGGAGCTAGCGGGTACACAGATACGCAGTATTTT
TRBV29-1,-,-,TRBJ1-1,CSVAGVRETEAFF,TGCAGCGTTGCGGGAGTCCGGGAGACTGAAGCTTTCTTT
TRBV7-2,-,-,TRBJ2-2,CASSLVDGRGTGELFF,TGTGCCAGCAGCTTAGTGGACGGCCGGGGCACCGGGGAGCTGTTTTTT
TRBV9,-,-,TRBJ2-3,CASSVRDRTDTQYF,TGTGCCAGCAGCGTCCGGGACCGCACAGATACGCAGTATTTT
TRBV9,-,TRBD1,TRBJ2-1,CASSQWSGGYNEQFF,TGTGCCAGCAGCCAATGGTCAGGGGGCTATAATGAGCAGTTCTTC
TRBV9,-,-,TRBJ1-2,CASGDAYGYTF,TGTGCCAGCGGAGACGCTTATGGCTACACCTTC
TRBV29-1,-,-,TRBJ2-3,CSVPRGTDTQYF,TGCAGCGTCCCAAGGGGCACAGATACGCAGTATTTT
TRBV14,-,TRBD1,TRBJ2-7,CASSPRTGTGSYEQYF,TGTGCCAGCAGCCCCCGGACCGGGACAGGCTCCTACGAGCAGTACTTC
TRBV27,-,-,TRBJ2-7,CASSLSWPPHLYEQYF,TGTGCCAGCAGTTTATCCTGGCCTCCACACCTCTACGAGCAGTACTTC
TRBV27,-,TRBD2,TRBJ2-1,CASSSSGGAIDEQFF,TGTGCCAGCAGTTCCAGCGGGGGGGCCATAGATGAGCAGTTCTTC
TRBV5-1,-,-,TRBJ2-4,CATKGNENIQYF,TGCGCCACCAAGGGTAACGAAAACATTCAGTACTTC
TRBV15,-,-,TRBJ1-3,CATSRGAGSSGNTIYF,TGTGCCACCAGCAGAGGGGCAGGGTCCTCTGGAAACACCATATATTTT
TRBV6-2/TRBV6-3,-,-,TRBJ2-5,CASSRRGVQETQYF,TGTGCCAGCAGTCGGCGGGGAGTACAAGAGACCCAGTACTTC
TRBV4-2,-,-,TRBJ2-7,CASSQILDGDYEQYF,TGTGCCAGCAGCCAAATCCTCGACGGGGACTACGAGCAGTACTTC
TRBV6-2/TRBV6-3,-,-,TRBJ1-5,CASRHRERQPQHF,TGTGCCAGCAGGCACAGGGAGCGGCAGCCCCAGCATTTT
TRBV28,-,-,TRBJ2-1,CASSLYLETQGHEQFF,TGTGCCAGCAGTTTATATCTTGAGACCCAGGGCCATGAGCAGTTCTTC
TRBV27,-,TRBD1,TRBJ2-1,CASSQTGRIYNEQFF,TGTGCCAGCAGCCAGACAGGGCGAATATACAATGAGCAGTTCTTC
TRBV20-1,-,-,TRBJ2-1,CSARGVGGRDEQFF,TGCAGTGCTAGAGGGGTGGGGGGGCGCGATGAGCAGTTCTTC
TRBV7-8,-,TRBD2,TRBJ2-3,CASSFSGGFGTDTQYF,TGTGCCAGCAGCTTTAGCGGGGGGTTTGGCACAGATACGCAGTATTTT
TRBV25-1,-,-,TRBJ2-7,CASSDATDEQYF,TGTGCCAGCAGTGACGCTACGGACGAGCAGTACTTC